The clone carrying this T cell receptor (beta chain) was observed a handful of times. The source of the sample is a study of CD8 T cells in Susac syndrome. Random hexamers served to reverse transcribe roughly 0.5 to 1 ug RNA. TCRdb used MiXCR to reprocess the immunoSEQ multiplex PCR reads, holding one entry per CDR3 protein. The data hold around 270,000 distinct CDR3 sequences, with around nine tenths observed a single time. The multiple sclerosis controls were treatment-naive patients, and their relapsing-remitting disease was stable or active. The CDR3 length is 12 residues. Germline CDR1 is SNHLY and CDR2 is FYNNEI. The V end was cut by 4 bases, the J end by 3 bases, with 6 bases between.

The specimen was CD8+ T cells from PBMCs. This clonotype originated in a human donor with multiple sclerosis. The chain joins TRBV2 to TRBJ2-5; D is undetermined. In DNA form, the CDR3 reads TGTGCCAGCAGTGGAGTCAAAGAGACCCAGTACTTC. Protein product: CASSGVKETQYF.